These 22 T cell receptor beta chains came from one sample sequenced in a study of shared clonotypes between healthy human individuals. The naive CD8 subset, CD45RO-negative cells positively selected for CCR7, excluded terminally differentiated effector memory CD45RA+ cells. Clones were sequenced by immunoSEQ multiplex PCR, and TCRdb holds only the in-frame ones, with some missing. The table lists more than 2 million clones, around 95% of them singletons. The sequenced sample was naive CD8+ T cells from PBMCs. These receptors were obtained from a man aged 18 to 35 in good health. Some clones in this sample may be carry-over from other donors' samples.

The V call is TRBV10-3, the J call TRBJ2-7; TRBD1 aligns across 8 bases. Germline V gene lookup returns CDR1 ENHRY and CDR2 SYGVKD. The CDR3 covers 16 residues. After removal of 2 bases from V and 7 bases from J, the junction contained 13 bases not matched to a gene. In DNA form, the CDR3 reads TGTGCCATCAGTGAGCAGGGCAGGGGGCGAGGAGGGGAGCAGTACTTC. Protein: CAISEQGRGRGGEQYF.

This rearrangement joins TRBV29-1 to TRBJ2-1; 9 bases match TRBD2. The CDR3 sequence is 12 residues long. Germline V lookup: CDR1 SQVTM, CDR2 ANQGSEA. Germline trimming cut 7 bases from V and 3 bases from J; bases unmatched to any gene: 1. CDR3 sequence: CSDSGSYNEQFF. The DNA of the CDR3 is TGCAGCGATAGCGGGAGCTACAATGAGCAGTTCTTC.

The gene calls are TRBV27 and TRBJ2-2; TRBD2 matches at 8 bases. The CDR3 length is 15 residues. Unmatched junction bases numbered 5, after V lost 2 bases and J lost 6 bases. Germline CDR1 is MNHEY and CDR2 is SMNVEV (reference sequence). The CDR3 spells CASSLGTRDPGELFF. The DNA for the CDR3 is TGTGCCAGCAGTTTAGGGACTAGGGACCCCGGGGAGCTGTTTTTT.

The genes are TRBV7-8 and TRBJ2-7; the D gene is possibly TRBD1 (5 bases). The CDR3 contains 14 residues. Trimming took 5 bases from V and 2 from J, leaving 13 bases between them. Germline lookup yields CDR1 SGHVS and CDR2 FQNEAQ. CDR3 nucleotide sequence: TGTGCCAGCAGCCCAGGGCTTCCCCCCTACGAGCAGTACTTC. Its translation is CASSPGLPPYEQYF.

The sample holds one count of this clone. The chain is built from TRBV15 and TRBJ1-3; tentatively, D is TRBD1 (6 bases). CDR1 and CDR2 (germline): LNHNV, YYDKDF (reference sequence). The CDR3 extends over 18 amino acids. V lost 1 base, J lost 2 bases, and 18 bases lay in between. CDR3 sequence (DNA): TGTGCCACCAGCAGAGCCCCGGGACACACGGATGCTGGAAACACCATATATTTT. Amino acids: CATSRAPGHTDAGNTIYF.

The gene calls are TRBV5-6 and TRBJ2-7; D not resolved. The germline V gene has CDR1 SGHDT and CDR2 YYEEEE. V lost 2 bases and J 0 bases, leaving 6 bases between the germline ends. This CDR3 contains 13 residues. As DNA, the CDR3 is TGTGCCAGCAGCTTAGACCGCTCCTACGAGCAGTACTTC. This codes for CASSLDRSYEQYF.

The genes are TRBV4-1 and TRBJ2-1; 7 positions agree with TRBD2. Germline trimming cut 6 bases from V and 0 bases from J; bases unmatched to any gene: 8. The CDR3 covers 16 residues. Germline V lookup: CDR1 MGHRA, CDR2 YSYEKL. The CDR3, as DNA: TGCGCCAGCAGTTCCGTGGGGGGGGGCTCCTACAATGAGCAGTTCTTC. The encoded protein is CASSSVGGGSYNEQFF.

This chain's CDR3 is CASSFYPPGLSTDTQYF. CDR3 coding DNA: TGTGCCAGCAGCTTCTACCCCCCGGGACTTAGCACAGATACGCAGTATTTT. This rearrangement joins TRBV11-2 to TRBJ2-3; tentative D call: TRBD2 (6 bases). There are 17 residues in the CDR3. Germline V gives CDR1 SGHAT, CDR2 FQNNGV. V was cut by 3 bases and J by 0 bases, with 16 bases left in between.

J is TRBJ2-6 and V is TRBV19, with 8 bases lining up with TRBD2. Looked up from germline, CDR1 is LNHDA and CDR2 is SQIVND (reference sequence). The junction had 8 bases not matched to a gene; V was cut back by 7 bases and J by 0 bases. The CDR3 length is 17 residues. For the CDR3, the DNA is TGTGCCAGTACCCCGGGGGGGATCCTCTCTGGGGCCAACGTCCTGACTTTC. This sequence encodes CASTPGGILSGANVLTF.

V is TRBV2 and J is TRBJ1-1, with D unresolved. This CDR3 contains 10 residues. Germline CDR1 is SNHLY and CDR2 is FYNNEI. V was shortened by 8 bases and J by 3 bases, with 4 bases between the two germline ends. The CDR3 is CASVDTEAFF. The CDR3 region has the DNA TGTGCCAGCGTTGACACTGAAGCTTTCTTT.

The chain has TRBV14 and TRBJ1-2, with TRBD1 identical over 8 bases. The CDR3 totals 14 residues. Germline loops: CDR1 SGHDN, CDR2 FVKESK. V shed 2 bases, J shed 7 bases, and the junction held 6 bases outside the gene matches. The CDR3 loop reads CASSQRGTGLGYTF. CDR3 DNA: TGTGCCAGCAGCCAAAGAGGGACAGGTCTTGGCTACACCTTC.

The chain links TRBV9 to TRBJ2-1; TRBD2 aligns across 9 bases. Germline loops: CDR1 SGDLS, CDR2 YYNGEE. There are 16 residues in the CDR3. V was clipped by 0 bases and J by 4 bases; unmatched bases: 5. The CDR3: CASSVDPSGNYNEQFF. The CDR3 DNA reads as TGTGCCAGCAGCGTAGACCCTAGCGGGAATTACAATGAGCAGTTCTTC.

With regard to this clone: The sample has other DNA sequences that encode this CDR3 too. V is TRBV28 and J is TRBJ2-7, with 7 bases that match TRBD2. This CDR3 comprises 13 residues. The germline V gene has CDR1 MDHEN and CDR2 SYDVKM. Trimming at V came to 3 bases and at J to 4 bases, leaving 3 bases not matched to a gene. CDR3 in DNA: TGTGCCAGCAGTTTGGGGGGAGGGTACGAGCAGTACTTC. Translated: CASSLGGGYEQYF. Together with reference TRBV28 and TRBJ2-7, the CDR3 gives the full variable domain: DVKVTQSSRYLVKRTGEKVFLECVQDMDHENMFWYRQDPGLGLRLIYFSYDVKMKEKGDIPEGYSVSREKKERFSLILESASTNQTSMYLCASSLGGGYEQYFGPGTRLTVT.

On this clone itself: Other nucleotide sequences from this sample produce the same CDR3. The gene calls are TRBV9 and TRBJ2-7; TRBD2 agrees at 7 bases. This CDR3 has 15 amino acids. The ends lost 0 bases at V and 0 bases at J; junction bases unmatched: 3. Germline V gene sequence: CDR1 SGDLS, CDR2 YYNGEE. CDR3 sequence reads: CASSVGLADSYEQYF. CDR3 coding DNA: TGTGCCAGCAGCGTAGGGCTAGCGGACTCCTACGAGCAGTACTTC.

The rearrangement joins TRBV5-4 to TRBJ1-1; D possibly corresponds to TRBD1 (5 bases). CDR1 is SGHNT, CDR2 YYREEE, per germline (reference sequence). Between the trimmed V and J ends, which lost 7 bases and 0 bases, there was a span of 13 bases. The CDR3 is 14 residues long. CDR3 coding DNA: TGTGCCAGCCACAGGCGCGGGATGAACACTGAAGCTTTCTTT. This sequence encodes CASHRRGMNTEAFF. The full variable domain, completed using reference TRBV5-4 and TRBJ1-1, is ETGVTQSPTHLIKTRGQQVTLRCSSQSGHNTVSWYQQALGQGPQFIFQYYREEENGRGNFPPRFSGLQFPNYSSELNVNALELDDSALYLCASHRRGMNTEAFFGQGTRLTVV.

This clone was detected only once. The chain has TRBV6-9 and TRBJ1-5, with D hard to call. V was clipped by 0 bases and J by 6 bases, with 9 bases between them. This CDR3 comprises 14 residues. CDR1 and CDR2 from the germline V gene are MNHGY and SVAAGI. In DNA form, the CDR3 reads TGTGCCAGCAGTTATTCGAGAGGGTGTCAGCCCCAGCATTTT. It is translated as CASSYSRGCQPQHF.

This chain joins TRBV12-5 and TRBJ1-4, with 9 positions matching TRBD1. Germline assignment: CDR1 LGHNT and CDR2 FRNRAP. The CDR3 runs to 16 residues. V shed 6 bases, J shed 1 base, and the junction held 6 bases outside the gene matches. CDR3 sequence: CASGRTGGRTNEKLFF. CDR3 sequence (DNA): TGTGCTAGTGGCAGAACAGGGGGCAGAACTAATGAAAAACTGTTTTTT.

This chain uses TRBV29-1 with TRBJ2-7; 8 nucleotides match TRBD1. Germline values: CDR1 SQVTM, CDR2 ANQGSEA. V gave up 6 bases and J gave up 3 bases; unmatched junction bases: 7. The CDR3 covers 13 residues. CDR3 amino acids: CSVGTGNFYEQYF. The CDR3 region has the DNA TGCAGCGTAGGGACAGGAAATTTCTACGAGCAGTACTTC.

This rearrangement joins TRBV5-8 to TRBJ1-2; the match to TRBD1 covers 7 bases. Germline CDR1 is SGHTS and CDR2 is YDEGEE. V gave up 2 bases and J gave up 4 bases; unmatched junction bases: 8. The CDR3 consists of 15 residues. The chain's CDR3 is CASSFTGAARYGYTF. Here the CDR3 DNA reads TGTGCCAGCAGCTTTACAGGGGCCGCCCGCTATGGCTACACCTTC. Full variable domain (outside the CDR3, taken from reference TRBV5-8 and TRBJ1-2): EAGVTQSPTHLIKTRGQQATLRCSPISGHTSVYWYQQALGLGLQFLLWYDEGEERNRGNFPPRFSGRQFPNYSSELNVNALELEDSALYLCASSFTGAARYGYTFGSGTRLTVV.

The chain links TRBV25-1 to TRBJ1-2; D unresolved. Trimming cost V 8 bases and J 2 bases, with 12 bases left between them. This CDR3 spans 13 amino acids. Germline CDR1 is MGHDK and CDR2 is SYGVNS. CDR3 in DNA: TGTGCCAGCTCCCGAATCGAGAACTATGGCTACACCTTC. Translated, it gives CASSRIENYGYTF.

This clone was detected once. The rearrangement joins TRBV27 to TRBJ2-7; D is uncertain. In germline, CDR1 is MNHEY, CDR2 SMNVEV (reference sequence). V was shortened by 1 base and J by 0 bases, with 10 bases between the two germline ends. CDR3 length equals 15 residues. The CDR3 is CASSLFSGASYEQYF. Here the CDR3 DNA reads TGTGCCAGCAGTTTATTCTCGGGTGCCTCCTACGAGCAGTACTTC.

The J gene is TRBJ2-7, the V gene TRBV15; D is perhaps TRBD2 (5 bases). V gave up 8 bases and J gave up 7 bases, with 18 bases separating them. Per germline, CDR1 LNHNV and CDR2 YYDKDF (reference sequence). The CDR3 loop spans 13 amino acids. CDR3 nucleotides: TGTGCCACCGTAGTCCCCGGCGGAGGAGAGCAGTACTTC. This sequence encodes CATVVPGGGEQYF. Full variable domain (missing parts from reference TRBV15 and TRBJ2-7): DAMVIQNPRYQVTQFGKPVTLSCSQTLNHNVMYWYQQKSSQAPKLLFHYYDKDFNNEADTPDNFQSRRPNTSFCFLDIRSPGLGDTAMYLCATVVPGGGEQYFGPGTRLTVT.